The clone carrying this T cell receptor (beta chain) was counted a few times. The antigen is undetermined. MiXCR was run by TCRdb on the RT-PCR reads, yielding one entry per CDR3 protein. The table has roughly 780,000 distinct CDR3 sequences, less than 20% seen once. The V gene's germline CDR1 is ENHRY and CDR2 SYGVKD. V lost 1 base to trimming and J lost 2 bases, with 6 bases between them. The CDR3 has 15 amino acids. These data originate in a study of response to subunit inactivated influenza vaccine. Whole-study findings and limits: Authors suggested each seasonal flu vaccination may recruit only limited numbers of new T cells.

This TCR came from a man aged 50-59 years who received an inactivated influenza vaccine. The chain links TRBV10-3 to TRBJ2-6; tentatively, D is TRBD1 (5 bases). Sequenced material: PBMCs from blood, taken approximately 5 days after vaccination. The DNA of the CDR3 is TGTGCCATCAGTGAGTTAGGGGCTGGGGCCAACGTCCTGACTTTC. Translation: CAISELGAGANVLTF.